This passage covers 22 T cell receptor beta chains from one sample sequenced in a study of blood T cell repertoires in COVID-19. TCRdb's table, derived via immunoSEQ multiplex PCR, lists solely in-frame clones and lacks some. Among about 300,000 clones, approximately 83% were seen once, and the ten largest hold under 2.5%. Sequences were obtained from PBMCs or T cells enriched from blood (not recorded which). All receptors come from a man aged 25-40 years who had recovered from COVID-19.

This clone was seen only once. This chain joins TRBV10-1 and TRBJ1-1, with D possibly matching TRBD1 (5 bases). CDR3 length equals 15 residues. Trimming left V 3 bases short and J 1 base short, with 12 bases between. The germline gives CDR1 WNHNN, CDR2 SYGVQD (reference sequence). The CDR3 is CASSEDTTGNTEAFF. DNA for the CDR3: TGCGCCAGCAGTGAAGACACAACAGGGAACACTGAAGCTTTCTTT.

The chain combines TRBV5-4 with TRBJ1-3, with 7 bases identical to TRBD1. V shed 2 bases and J 2 bases; nucleotides not matched to a gene: 7. The germline CDR1 and CDR2 sequences are SGHNT and YYREEE (reference sequence). This CDR3 has 16 residues. The CDR3 region is CASSFDRDRAGNTIYF. In nucleotides, the CDR3 is TGTGCCAGCAGCTTCGACCGGGACAGAGCTGGAAACACCATATATTTT. Using reference TRBV5-4 and TRBJ1-3 for the parts outside the CDR3, the full variable domain is ETGVTQSPTHLIKTRGQQVTLRCSSQSGHNTVSWYQQALGQGPQFIFQYYREEENGRGNFPPRFSGLQFPNYSSELNVNALELDDSALYLCASSFDRDRAGNTIYFGEGSWLTVV.

This clone was found a few times. The gene calls are TRBV7-8 and TRBJ2-1; tentative D call: TRBD2 (5 bases). V lost 3 bases, J lost 1 base, and 10 bases lay in between. Per the germline V gene, CDR1 is SGHVS and CDR2 is FQNEAQ. The CDR3 is 15 amino acids. CDR3 region: CASSLGGGSYNEQFF. DNA for the CDR3: TGTGCCAGCAGCTTGGGCGGAGGTTCCTACAATGAGCAGTTCTTC.

The chain is built from TRBV10-2 and TRBJ2-7; TRBD1 matches 7 bases. Germline V CDR1 and CDR2: WSHSY, SAAADI. V shed 5 bases, J shed 5 bases, and the junction held 6 bases outside the gene matches. There are 13 residues in the CDR3. The CDR3 sequence: CASSPLTGNEQYF. CDR3 nucleotides: TGCGCCAGCAGTCCGCTGACAGGGAACGAGCAGTACTTC.

This chain joins TRBV27 and TRBJ2-3; D is undetermined. Germline CDR1 MNHEY, CDR2 SMNVEV (reference sequence). This CDR3 has 16 residues. V gave up 5 bases and J gave up 2 bases, with 17 bases separating them. CDR3 in amino acids: CASSALTDSLTDTQYF. CDR3 sequence (DNA): TGTGCCAGCAGTGCCCTAACCGACTCACTCACAGATACGCAGTATTTT.

CDR3 in DNA: TGTGCCAGCAGCCCCCCGGGGGGGGGATCTGGGGCCAACGTCCTGACTTTC. It is translated as CASSPPGGGSGANVLTF. This chain connects TRBV5-6 to TRBJ2-6; 8 bases are shared with TRBD2. Germline CDR1 and CDR2: SGHDT and YYEEEE. The CDR3 sequence is 17 residues long. Unmatched junction bases numbered 7, after V lost 4 bases and J lost 1 base.

V is TRBV3-1 (or the pseudogene TRBV3-2) and J is TRBJ2-3; 8 positions match TRBD2. Germline V lookup: CDR1 LGHDT, CDR2 YNNKEL (reference sequence). This CDR3 has 15 residues. With V trimmed by 2 bases and J by 1 base, 2 bases remained unmatched. In nucleotides, the CDR3 is TGTGCCAGCAGCCAAACTAGCGGTGGCACAGATACGCAGTATTTT. Translation: CASSQTSGGTDTQYF.

CDR3 in amino acids: CASSQDPPGGTNEKLFF. CDR3 coding DNA: TGTGCCAGCAGCCAAGATCCCCCAGGGGGGACTAATGAAAAACTGTTTTTT. This chain joins TRBV3-1 (or the pseudogene TRBV3-2) and TRBJ1-4, with 7 bases identical to TRBD1. The CDR3 contains 17 residues. Germline assignment: CDR1 LGHDT and CDR2 YNNKEL (reference sequence). V lost 0 bases to trimming and J lost 2 bases; unmatched junction nucleotides: 6.

This clone was observed a single time. The rearrangement joins TRBV30 to TRBJ1-1, with D possibly TRBD1 on 6 matching bases. The V gene's germline CDR1 is GTSNPN and CDR2 SVGIG (reference sequence). Between the trimmed V and J ends, which lost 2 bases and 0 bases, there was a span of 25 bases. CDR3 size: 19 residues. DNA of the CDR3: TGTGCCTGGAGTTCTGAATCCGGGGGGGCGCTTACCCTGAACACTGAAGCTTTCTTT. It specifies CAWSSESGGALTLNTEAFF.

The genes are TRBV3-1 (or the pseudogene TRBV3-2) and TRBJ1-1, with D unclear. The ends were cut back, 2 bases at V and 3 bases at J, with 7 bases in the middle. This CDR3 region has 13 residues. Germline V lookup: CDR1 LGHDT, CDR2 YNNKEL (reference sequence). The CDR3 spells CASSQKPDTEAFF. In DNA, the CDR3 is TGTGCCAGCAGCCAAAAACCGGACACTGAAGCTTTCTTT.

J is TRBJ2-7 and V is TRBV7-8; 8 bases agree with TRBD2. Germline loops: CDR1 SGHVS, CDR2 FQNEAQ. J lost 6 bases, V lost 5 bases, and 3 bases had no gene match. The CDR3 runs to 12 residues. As DNA, the CDR3 is TGTGCCAGCAGCCGGGCGGGGGGCGAGCAGTACTTC. This encodes CASSRAGGEQYF.

This clone is medium-sized (0.01 to 0.1%). This chain links TRBV11-2 with TRBJ2-7; D is possibly TRBD1 (5 bases). Trimming shortened V by 2 bases and J by 2 bases, and 7 bases separated the two germline ends. Germline V lookup: CDR1 SGHAT, CDR2 FQNNGV. This CDR3 is 13 amino acids long. CDR3 amino acids: CASSLQDTYEQYF. The CDR3 DNA reads as TGTGCCAGCAGCTTACAGGACACCTACGAGCAGTACTTC.

This clone has more than one count but fewer than ten. V usage is TRBV4-2 and J usage is TRBJ2-1; 10 bases are shared with TRBD2. The germline V gene encodes CDR1 LGHNA and CDR2 YNFKEQ. The CDR3 has 17 residues. Unmatched junction bases numbered 14, after V lost 4 bases and J lost 8 bases. The CDR3 reads CASSPGQAGGFDDEQFF. The CDR3 region has the DNA TGTGCCAGCAGCCCGGGGCAAGCGGGGGGGTTTGACGATGAGCAGTTCTTC.

This clone has only one observation. Distinct nucleotide sequences in the sample also encode this CDR3. The chain is built from TRBV7-6 and TRBJ1-1; D possibly corresponds to TRBD1 (6 bases). The germline V and J ends were trimmed by 1 base and 5 bases, with 8 bases remaining between them. The CDR3 has 13 residues. The germline V gene has CDR1 SGHVS and CDR2 FNYEAQ. The CDR3 region has the DNA TGTGCCAGCAGCTTAGGAGGGGGTACTGAAGCTTTCTTT. This encodes CASSLGGGTEAFF. Filled out from reference TRBV7-6 and TRBJ1-1, the complete variable domain reads GAGVSQSPRYKVTKRGQDVALRCDPISGHVSLYWYRQALGQGPEFLTYFNYEAQQDKSGLPNDRFSAERPEGSISTLTIQRTEQRDSAMYRCASSLGGGTEAFFGQGTRLTVV.

This clone was seen a single time. DNA of the CDR3: TGTGCCAGCAGCTTACATGCAGGGGCTGCTGGAAACACCATATATTTT. Amino acids: CASSLHAGAAGNTIYF. The J gene is TRBJ1-3, the V gene TRBV7-9, with D maybe TRBD1 (6 bases). Germline V lookup: CDR1 SEHNR, CDR2 FQNEAQ (reference sequence). Trimming took off 2 bases at V and 2 bases at J, with 13 bases between the two ends. The length of the CDR3 is 16 residues.

This clone was counted many times. V and J are TRBV2 and TRBJ2-1; 10 bases are a match to TRBD2. The CDR3 extends over 16 amino acids. Trimming took 4 bases from V and 5 from J; bases not matched to a gene: 8. Germline CDR1 SNHLY, CDR2 FYNNEI. CDR3 region: CASSGASGGLDNEQFF. The CDR3 DNA reads TGTGCCAGCAGTGGGGCTAGCGGGGGTCTTGACAATGAGCAGTTCTTC.

The chain uses TRBV6-5 and TRBJ1-1; D not resolved. Trimming cost V 2 bases and J 11 bases, with 9 bases left between them. Germline V gene lookup returns CDR1 MNHEY and CDR2 SVGAGI. This CDR3 has 11 amino acids. This CDR3 is CASSYPTRAFF. The CDR3 nucleotides read TGTGCCAGCAGTTACCCCACCCGGGCTTTCTTT.

In regard to this clone: Other nucleotide sequences from this sample produce the same CDR3. The J gene is TRBJ2-1, the V gene TRBV30; D not certain. The V end lost 0 bases, the J end lost 8 bases, and 5 bases lay between the germline ends. The CDR3 totals 11 residues. Germline values: CDR1 GTSNPN, CDR2 SVGIG (reference sequence). As DNA, the CDR3 is TGTGCCTGGAGTGTACTCGATGAGCAGTTCTTC. Protein sequence: CAWSVLDEQFF.

The chain has TRBV6-4 and TRBJ2-1; D may be TRBD1 (6 bases). V was trimmed by 8 bases and J by 5 bases, leaving 22 bases between them. Per germline, CDR1 MRHNA and CDR2 SNTAGT. CDR3 length: 16 amino acids. CDR3 loop: CASRLSTTGGHNEQFF. The CDR3 nucleotides are TGTGCCAGCCGTCTCTCCACGACAGGAGGTCACAATGAGCAGTTCTTC.

The CDR3 DNA reads TGTGCCAGCAGCTTAATGGGACAGGGCCAAAACATTCAGTACTTC. Residues: CASSLMGQGQNIQYF. The V gene is TRBV5-6, the J gene TRBJ2-4, with 9 bases identical to TRBD1. This CDR3 spans 15 amino acids. Germline V CDR1 and CDR2: SGHDT, YYEEEE. The J segment lost 5 bases and the V segment lost 2 bases, leaving 5 bases of the junction unmatched.

The CDR3 is CAISESWATNEKLFF. The CDR3 DNA sequence: TGTGCCATCAGTGAGTCGTGGGCGACTAATGAAAAACTGTTTTTT. This chain connects TRBV10-3 to TRBJ1-4; D unclear. Germline V gene data show CDR1 as ENHRY and CDR2 as SYGVKD. The CDR3 consists of 15 residues. Between the trimmed V and J ends, which lost 0 bases and 2 bases, there was a span of 7 bases.

The chain is built from TRBV2 and TRBJ1-5, with D possibly TRBD1 on 5 matching bases. Trimming removed 6 bases from V and 7 bases from J, with 19 bases in between. Per germline, CDR1 SNHLY and CDR2 FYNNEI. The CDR3 is 15 residues long. CDR3 in DNA: TGTGCCAGCAGCTCCGACAGCCGGATGGGGCAGCCCCAGCATTTT. It encodes CASSSDSRMGQPQHF.